The rows below give T cell receptor beta chains drawn from one sample of a study of Graves' ophthalmopathy and Graves' hyperthyroidism. TCRdb reprocessed the multiplex PCR reads via MiXCR and lists one record per CDR3 protein. The top ten clones hold about 46% of a sample with under 250,000 distinct CDR3 sequences, 20% to 25% of them seen once. The specimen was peripheral blood. The receptor source for this set is a woman aged 50 to 65 with Graves' ophthalmopathy. The CDR3 runs from the conserved cysteine through the conserved F or W. Each record gives: D gene, clone size, V gene, J gene, CDR3 protein, CDR3 DNA. The D gene is left open where the match is weak. Where a row states a size, it is once, few, many or the class of an expanded clone; other rows omit it.

.	.	TRBV10-3	TRBJ2-2	CAISNSSIGELFF	TGTGCCATCAGTAACTCTAGCATCGGGGAGCTGTTTTTT
TRBD2	many	TRBV6-1	TRBJ2-2	CASRTASGSRGGELFF	TGTGCCAGCAGGACAGCTAGCGGGAGTAGAGGCGGGGAGCTGTTTTTT
TRBD1	many	TRBV30	TRBJ2-7	CAWSRGGQGVYEQYF	TGTGCCTGGAGTAGGGGGGGACAGGGGGTCTACGAGCAGTACTTC
.	many	TRBV6-5	TRBJ2-7	CASRRGDEQYF	TGTGCCAGCAGGAGGGGTGACGAGCAGTACTTC
.	few	TRBV11-3	TRBJ2-2	CASSLGDSFTGELFF	TGTGCCAGCAGCTTAGGAGACTCGTTCACCGGGGAGCTGTTTTTT
.	few	TRBV20-1	TRBJ2-5	CSARVRETQYF	TGCAGTGCTAGAGTCCGGGAGACCCAGTACTTC
TRBD2	many	TRBV10-3	TRBJ2-3	CAITRLAGDTDTQYF	TGTGCCATCACTAGACTAGCGGGGGACACAGATACGCAGTATTTT
.	many	TRBV2	TRBJ2-2	CASCSQGIGPNTGELFF	TGTGCCAGCTGCTCACAGGGAATTGGCCCCAACACCGGGGAGCTGTTTTTT
TRBD1	many	TRBV10-3	TRBJ2-7	CAISELGTGMAYEQYF	TGTGCCATCAGTGAGCTTGGGACAGGGATGGCCTACGAGCAGTACTTC
.	once	TRBV7-2	TRBJ2-7	CVSSPYRAGNEQYF	TGTGTCAGCAGCCCCTACAGGGCGGGGAACGAGCAGTACTTC
TRBD1	many	TRBV24-1	TRBJ2-5	CATSGTPGQWPETQYF	TGTGCCACCAGTGGCACACCGGGACAGTGGCCGGAGACCCAGTACTTC
.	.	TRBV3-1	TRBJ1-2	CASSQDEVLYGYTF	TGTGCCAGCAGCCAAGACGAAGTCCTCTATGGCTACACCTTC
TRBD2	many	TRBV20-1	TRBJ2-7	CSARPFTSGRSYEQYF	TGCAGTGCTAGGCCTTTTACTAGCGGGAGGAGTTACGAGCAGTACTTC
.	many	TRBV28	TRBJ2-5	CASSFNGIQETQYF	TGTGCCAGCAGTTTTAACGGGATCCAAGAGACCCAGTACTTC
.	many	TRBV20-1	TRBJ2-7	CSAGITGRSYEQYF	TGCAGTGCTGGCATTACGGGGAGGTCCTACGAGCAGTACTTC
.	few	TRBV29-1	TRBJ1-2	CSVIRGDYGYTF	TGCAGCGTTATTAGGGGGGACTATGGCTACACCTTC
.	many	TRBV28	TRBJ1-5	CASSFRGTGQPQHF	TGTGCCAGCAGTTTTAGGGGGACCGGGCAGCCCCAGCATTTT
.	many	TRBV30	TRBJ2-7	CAWSVASEQYF	TGTGCCTGGAGTGTGGCTAGTGAGCAGTACTTC
.	many	TRBV28	TRBJ1-1	CASSKQGKDTEAFF	TGTGCCAGCAGTAAACAGGGAAAGGACACTGAAGCTTTCTTT
.	.	TRBV5-4	TRBJ1-1	CASGYSGQKFEAFF	TGTGCCAGCGGTTATTCTGGACAGAAATTTGAAGCTTTCTTT
.	.	TRBV2	TRBJ1-1	CASKRGRKRDTEAFF	TGTGCCAGCAAAAGGGGAAGGAAGAGGGACACTGAAGCTTTCTTT
.	.	TRBV12-3/TRBV12-4	TRBJ1-1	CASSFWTANTEAFF	TGTGCCAGCAGTTTCTGGACGGCCAACACTGAAGCTTTCTTT
.	.	TRBV29-1	TRBJ1-3	CSVSWGAGNTIYF	TGCAGCGTTAGTTGGGGCGCAGGAAACACCATATATTTT
TRBD1	many	TRBV6-1	TRBJ2-7	CASSQPGQANYEQYF	TGTGCCAGCAGCCAACCGGGACAGGCGAACTACGAGCAGTACTTC
.	.	TRBV29-1	TRBJ1-1	CSVPKRQEMNTEAFF	TGCAGCGTTCCAAAGAGACAGGAGATGAACACTGAAGCTTTCTTT
TRBD2	many	TRBV7-2	TRBJ2-5	CASSLFRSGRAAETQYF	TGTGCCAGCAGCTTGTTTAGGAGCGGGAGGGCCGCAGAGACCCAGTACTTC
.	few	TRBV9	TRBJ1-3	CASSPTGDRSPDAIYF	TGTGCCAGCAGCCCCACAGGTGACCGGTCCCCGGACGCCATATATTTT
TRBD1	once	TRBV6-5	TRBJ2-2	CASSYSTGQGTTGELFF	TGTGCCAGCAGTTACTCGACGGGACAGGGGACCACCGGGGAGCTGTTTTTT
.	many	TRBV14	TRBJ1-5	CASSSGLDQPQHF	TGTGCCAGCAGTTCTGGGTTGGATCAGCCCCAGCATTTT
.	few	TRBV19	TRBJ1-5	CASSAQPGTSYSNQPQHF	TGTGCCAGTAGCGCCCAACCCGGGACATCTTATAGCAATCAGCCCCAGCATTTT
TRBD1	.	TRBV6-4	TRBJ2-5	CASSDKGQGGSQYF	TGTGCCAGCAGTGACAAGGGACAGGGTGGATCCCAGTACTTC
TRBD1	.	TRBV11-1	TRBJ2-2	CASSSTSARDRVSGELFF	TGTGCCAGCAGCTCCACCTCGGCGCGGGACAGGGTGTCCGGGGAGCTGTTTTTT
.	.	TRBV4-1	TRBJ1-3	CASSQHRRGGLSGNTIYF	TGCGCCAGCAGCCAACACCGGAGGGGGGGTCTCTCTGGAAACACCATATATTTT
.	many	TRBV2	TRBJ2-5	CASSEGLGYQETQYF	TGTGCCAGCAGTGAAGGATTAGGGTACCAAGAGACCCAGTACTTC
TRBD2	.	TRBV6-1	TRBJ2-7	CASSRSGNYEQYF	TGTGCCAGCAGCAGAAGCGGGAATTACGAGCAGTACTTC
.	.	TRBV11-1	TRBJ2-7	CASRAPSQVEQYF	TGTGCCAGCCGAGCCCCAAGTCAGGTCGAGCAGTACTTC
.	many	TRBV6-2/TRBV6-3	TRBJ1-2	CASSYFGAGAGGHYGYTF	TGTGCCAGCAGTTACTTCGGGGCCGGAGCGGGGGGACACTATGGCTACACCTTC
.	once	TRBV7-6	TRBJ2-7	CASSLDLAEISYEQYF	TGTGCCAGCAGCTTAGATCTTGCAGAAATCTCCTACGAGCAGTACTTC
.	many	TRBV3-1	TRBJ1-1	CASSQGGRTEAFF	TGTGCCAGCAGCCAAGGTGGAAGGACTGAAGCTTTCTTT
.	.	TRBV6-2/TRBV6-3	TRBJ1-2	CASSYLIHQGGYTF	TGTGCCAGCAGTTACTTGATACATCAAGGAGGCTACACCTTC
TRBD1	many	TRBV11-2	TRBJ2-5	CASSLFSGGETQYF	TGTGCCAGCAGCTTGTTCTCAGGGGGAGAGACCCAGTACTTC
.	many	TRBV2	TRBJ2-4	CASSGGVSKNIQYF	TGTGCCAGCAGTGGTGGGGTCTCCAAAAACATTCAGTACTTC
.	many	TRBV7-9	TRBJ1-1	CASSQMMNTEAFF	TGTGCCAGCAGCCAGATGATGAACACTGAAGCTTTCTTT
TRBD2	many	TRBV2	TRBJ2-2	CASTLAGISGELFF	TGTGCCAGCACCTTAGCGGGAATATCGGGGGAGCTGTTTTTT
.	.	TRBV20-1	TRBJ1-2	CSARDVRDGYTF	TGCAGTGCTAGAGACGTCAGGGATGGCTACACCTTC
.	many	TRBV20-1	TRBJ1-5	CSARWDGGKVGQPQHF	TGCAGTGCTAGGTGGGACGGGGGAAAGGTGGGTCAGCCCCAGCATTTT
.	many	TRBV29-1	TRBJ1-5	CSVGFGDQPQHF	TGCAGCGTTGGATTCGGCGATCAGCCCCAGCATTTT
.	many	TRBV29-1	TRBJ2-7	CSVVNNFYEQYF	TGCAGCGTTGTAAATAACTTCTACGAGCAGTACTTC